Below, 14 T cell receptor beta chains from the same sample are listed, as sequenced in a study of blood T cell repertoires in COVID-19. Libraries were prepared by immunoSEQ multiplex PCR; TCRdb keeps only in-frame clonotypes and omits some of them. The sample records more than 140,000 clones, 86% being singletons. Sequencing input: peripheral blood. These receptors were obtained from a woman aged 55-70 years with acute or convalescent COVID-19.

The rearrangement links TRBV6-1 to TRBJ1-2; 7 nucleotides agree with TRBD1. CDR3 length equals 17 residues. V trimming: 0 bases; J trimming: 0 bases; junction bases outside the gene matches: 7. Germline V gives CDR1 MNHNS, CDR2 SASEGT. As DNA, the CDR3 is TGTGCCAGCAGTGAAGCAACAGGGGCAGGGGCTAACTATGGCTACACCTTC. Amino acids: CASSEATGAGANYGYTF.

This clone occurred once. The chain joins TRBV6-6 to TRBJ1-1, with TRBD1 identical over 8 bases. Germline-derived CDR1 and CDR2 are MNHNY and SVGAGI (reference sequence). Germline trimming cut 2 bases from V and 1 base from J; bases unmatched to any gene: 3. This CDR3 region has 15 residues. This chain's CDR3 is CASSYAGTGNTEAFF. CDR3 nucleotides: TGTGCCAGCAGTTACGCCGGGACAGGGAACACTGAAGCTTTCTTT.

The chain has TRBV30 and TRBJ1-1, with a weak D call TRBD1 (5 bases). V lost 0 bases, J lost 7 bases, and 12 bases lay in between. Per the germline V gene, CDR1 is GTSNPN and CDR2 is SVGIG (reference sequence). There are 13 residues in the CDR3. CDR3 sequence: CAWSVRTDSEAFF. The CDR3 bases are TGTGCCTGGAGTGTACGGACCGACAGTGAAGCTTTCTTT.

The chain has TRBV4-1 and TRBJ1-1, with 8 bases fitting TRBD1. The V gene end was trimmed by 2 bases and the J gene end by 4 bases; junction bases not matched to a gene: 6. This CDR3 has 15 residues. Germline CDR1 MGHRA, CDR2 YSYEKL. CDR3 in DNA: TGCGCCAGCAGCCAAAAGCAGGGGGCAGCCACTGAAGCTTTCTTT. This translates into CASSQKQGAATEAFF.

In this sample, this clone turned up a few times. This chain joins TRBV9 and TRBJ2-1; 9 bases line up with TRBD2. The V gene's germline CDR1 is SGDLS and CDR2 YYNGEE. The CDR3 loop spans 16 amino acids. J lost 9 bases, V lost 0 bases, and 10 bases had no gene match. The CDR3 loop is CASSVEAGAGGREQFF. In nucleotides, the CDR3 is TGTGCCAGCAGCGTAGAGGCTGGAGCGGGGGGCCGTGAGCAGTTCTTC.

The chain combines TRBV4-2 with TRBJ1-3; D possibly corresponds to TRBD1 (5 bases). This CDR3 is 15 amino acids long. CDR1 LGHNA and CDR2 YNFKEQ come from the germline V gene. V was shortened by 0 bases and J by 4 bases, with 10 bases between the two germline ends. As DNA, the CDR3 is TGTGCCAGCAGCCAAGATCGGGGGAACGGAAACACCATATATTTT. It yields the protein CASSQDRGNGNTIYF.

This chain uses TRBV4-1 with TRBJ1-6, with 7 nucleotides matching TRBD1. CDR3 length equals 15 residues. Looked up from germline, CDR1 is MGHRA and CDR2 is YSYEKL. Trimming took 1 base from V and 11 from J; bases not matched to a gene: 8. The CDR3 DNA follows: TGCGCCAGCAGCCAAGTGGTAGGGCAGGGGGCACCCCTCCACTTT. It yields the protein CASSQVVGQGAPLHF.

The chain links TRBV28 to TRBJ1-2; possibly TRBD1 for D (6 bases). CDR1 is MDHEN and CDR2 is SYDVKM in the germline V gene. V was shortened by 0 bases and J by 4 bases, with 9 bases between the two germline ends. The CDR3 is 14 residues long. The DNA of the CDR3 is TGTGCCAGCAGTTTATGGGGGGCTGTCTATGGCTACACCTTC. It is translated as CASSLWGAVYGYTF.

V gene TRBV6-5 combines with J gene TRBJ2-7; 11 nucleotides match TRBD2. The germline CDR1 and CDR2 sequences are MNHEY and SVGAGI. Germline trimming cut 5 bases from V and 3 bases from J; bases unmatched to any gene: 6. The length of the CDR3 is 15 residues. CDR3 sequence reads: CASSPSGGFIYEQYF. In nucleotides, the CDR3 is TGTGCCAGCAGTCCTAGCGGGGGGTTTATCTACGAGCAGTACTTC.

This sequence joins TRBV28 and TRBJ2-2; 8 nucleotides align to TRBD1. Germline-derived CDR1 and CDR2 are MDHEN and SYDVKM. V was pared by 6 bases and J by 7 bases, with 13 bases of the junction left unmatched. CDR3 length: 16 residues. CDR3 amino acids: CASRTRRTGMHGELFF. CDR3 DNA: TGTGCCAGCAGGACCCGGAGGACAGGGATGCACGGGGAGCTGTTTTTT.

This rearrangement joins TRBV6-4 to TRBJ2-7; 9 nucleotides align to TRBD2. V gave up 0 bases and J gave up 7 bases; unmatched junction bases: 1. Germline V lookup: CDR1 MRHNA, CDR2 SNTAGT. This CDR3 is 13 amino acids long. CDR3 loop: CASSDSAGGEQYF. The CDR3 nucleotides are TGTGCCAGCAGTGACTCGGCGGGGGGGGAGCAGTACTTC.

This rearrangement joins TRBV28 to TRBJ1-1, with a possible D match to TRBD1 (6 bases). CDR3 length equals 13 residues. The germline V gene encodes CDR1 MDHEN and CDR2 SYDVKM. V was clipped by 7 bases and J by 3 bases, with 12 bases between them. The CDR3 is CASTAGEYTEAFF. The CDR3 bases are TGTGCCAGCACCGCAGGGGAGTACACTGAAGCTTTCTTT.

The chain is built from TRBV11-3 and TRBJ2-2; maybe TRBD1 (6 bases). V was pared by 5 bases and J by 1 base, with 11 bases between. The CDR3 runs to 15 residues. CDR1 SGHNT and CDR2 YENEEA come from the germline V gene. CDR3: CASSTRQENTGELFF. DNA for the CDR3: TGTGCCAGCAGCACAAGACAGGAGAACACCGGGGAGCTGTTTTTT.

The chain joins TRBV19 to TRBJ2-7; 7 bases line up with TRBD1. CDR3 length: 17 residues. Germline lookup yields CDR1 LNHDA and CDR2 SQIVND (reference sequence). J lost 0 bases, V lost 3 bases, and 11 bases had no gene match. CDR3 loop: CASSIAPGTAFSYEQYF. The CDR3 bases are TGTGCCAGTAGTATCGCCCCCGGGACAGCCTTCTCCTACGAGCAGTACTTC.